The 22 T cell receptor beta chains below were found in one sample sequenced in a study of blood T cell repertoires in COVID-19. The assay was immunoSEQ multiplex PCR, and TCRdb's table has in-frame clones only and misses some. The repertoire holds some 100,000 clones, over 75% seen once, with 2.5% to 3% in the top ten. The sequenced material came from peripheral blood. These receptors were obtained from a man between 45 and 60 years old with acute or convalescent COVID-19.

The chain is built from TRBV2 and TRBJ2-3; 7 bases fit TRBD2. The trim removed 1 base at V and 4 bases at J, leaving 2 bases unmatched. The germline V gene has CDR1 SNHLY and CDR2 FYNNEI. The CDR3 consists of 14 residues. The CDR3 is CASSEGLASDTQYF. The DNA of the CDR3 is TGTGCCAGCAGTGAAGGACTAGCATCAGATACGCAGTATTTT.

About this clone: Within the sample, other DNA sequences also encode this same CDR3. The rearrangement uses TRBV19 and TRBJ2-2, with TRBD1 matching 9 bases. Germline V gene sequence: CDR1 LNHDA, CDR2 SQIVND (reference sequence). V was clipped by 3 bases and J by 5 bases; unmatched bases: 1. This CDR3 is 14 amino acids long. The CDR3 nucleotides read TGTGCCAGTAGTATGACAGGGGGAACCGGGGAGCTGTTTTTT. This translates into CASSMTGGTGELFF.

This chain connects TRBV5-5 to TRBJ1-1; D gene ambiguous. This CDR3 has 13 residues. V was shortened by 4 bases and J by 4 bases, with 11 bases between the two germline ends. Germline V gene data show CDR1 as SGHKS and CDR2 as YYEKEE (reference sequence). This CDR3 is CASSLGVGTEAFF. For the CDR3, the DNA is TGTGCCAGCAGCCTAGGAGTGGGCACTGAAGCTTTCTTT.

The chain uses TRBV19 and TRBJ1-4; D gene ambiguous. V was trimmed by 3 bases and J by 1 base, leaving 9 bases between them. This CDR3 spans 15 amino acids. CDR1 LNHDA and CDR2 SQIVND come from the germline V gene (reference sequence). This CDR3 reads CASSMRRKTNEKLFF. The CDR3 bases are TGTGCCAGTAGTATGAGGAGGAAAACTAATGAAAAACTGTTTTTT.

V is TRBV7-9 and J is TRBJ2-2, with 8 bases matching TRBD1. Trimming removed 5 bases from V and 6 bases from J; junction bases left unmatched: 8. Germline values: CDR1 SEHNR, CDR2 FQNEAQ (reference sequence). The CDR3 is 15 residues long. Here the CDR3 DNA reads TGTGCCAGCAGCCCGACAGGGGTTTTTGCCGGGGAGCTGTTTTTT. Translating gives CASSPTGVFAGELFF.

This chain joins TRBV28 and TRBJ2-1; D gene unclear. CDR1 and CDR2 from the germline V gene are MDHEN and SYDVKM. Trimming took 3 bases from V and 13 from J, leaving 10 bases between them. The CDR3 is 11 amino acids. The CDR3, as DNA: TGTGCCAGCAGTTTGTTAGTATCTCAGTTCTTC. This codes for CASSLLVSQFF.

The rearrangement links TRBV29-1 to TRBJ1-1; D is undetermined. The CDR3 loop spans 15 amino acids. Deletions cut 4 bases from V and 6 bases from J, with 21 bases between. CDR1 and CDR2 (germline): SQVTM, ANQGSEA. The CDR3 sequence is CSVAQNGVLLPEAFF. CDR3 nucleotides: TGCAGCGTTGCTCAAAATGGAGTACTGCTCCCTGAAGCTTTCTTT.

V is TRBV19 and J is TRBJ2-1; 10 nucleotides align to TRBD2. CDR1 is LNHDA and CDR2 is SQIVND in the germline V gene (reference sequence). Trimming removed 2 bases from V and 6 bases from J; junction bases left unmatched: 4. CDR3 length: 15 amino acids. CDR3 region: CASSISGGDINEQFF. CDR3 nucleotides: TGTGCCAGTAGTATAAGCGGGGGGGATATCAATGAGCAGTTCTTC.

The DNA of the CDR3 is TGTGCCAGCACAGGGGTCTCTGGGGCCAACGTCCTGACTTTC. Protein sequence: CASTGVSGANVLTF. V is TRBV2 and J is TRBJ2-6; tentative D call: TRBD1 (6 bases). The length of the CDR3 is 14 residues. V was clipped by 7 bases and J by 0 bases, with 7 bases between them. The germline gives CDR1 SNHLY, CDR2 FYNNEI.

The CDR3: CASSGSQGLFGDTEAFF. In DNA, the CDR3 is TGTGCCAGCAGTGGCTCACAGGGTCTTTTCGGGGACACTGAAGCTTTCTTT. The chain couples TRBV25-1 to TRBJ1-1; tentatively, D is TRBD1 (6 bases). This CDR3 region has 17 residues. Deletions cut 4 bases from V and 3 bases from J, with 21 bases between. From germline, CDR1 is MGHDK and CDR2 SYGVNS.

The chain recombines TRBV6-5 with TRBJ2-7, with TRBD1 matching 11 bases. Germline V gives CDR1 MNHEY, CDR2 SVGAGI. The CDR3 has 16 amino acids. Trimming cost V 0 bases and J 7 bases; bases outside gene matches: 8. CDR3 DNA sequence: TGTGCCAGCAGTTACTCGGTTGGGACAGGGGGAAGTGAGCAGTACTTC. Protein product: CASSYSVGTGGSEQYF.

This chain uses TRBV11-2 with TRBJ2-5; the match to TRBD1 covers 7 bases. The CDR3 spans 15 residues. Per the germline V gene, CDR1 is SGHAT and CDR2 is FQNNGV. J lost 5 bases, V lost 1 base, and 7 bases had no gene match. CDR3 DNA: TGTGCCAGCAGCTTAGCCGGGACAGAGGGGGAGACCCAGTACTTC. As protein: CASSLAGTEGETQYF.

This clone was recorded once. The V and J genes are TRBV27 and TRBJ1-4; no definite D call. This CDR3 is built from 15 residues. Trimming took off 1 base at V and 0 bases at J, with 6 bases between the two ends. Germline lookup yields CDR1 MNHEY and CDR2 SMNVEV (reference sequence). The CDR3 here is CASSLLSPTNEKLFF. CDR3 in DNA: TGTGCCAGCAGTTTATTATCTCCAACTAATGAAAAACTGTTTTTT. The whole variable domain, filled in from reference TRBV27 and TRBJ1-4, reads EAQVTQNPRYLITVTGKKLTVTCSQNMNHEYMSWYRQDPGLGLRQIYYSMNVEVTDKGDVPEGYKVSRKEKRNFPLILESPSPNQTSLYFCASSLLSPTNEKLFFGSGTQLSVL.

This clone was found a few times. The chain employs TRBV7-8 and TRBJ2-3; D might be TRBD2 (6 bases). From germline, CDR1 is SGHVS and CDR2 FQNEAQ. Trimming stripped 4 bases from V and 1 base from J, with 15 bases between. This CDR3 is 16 amino acids long. The CDR3 sequence: CASSSREGRRTDTQYF. The CDR3 nucleotides read TGTGCCAGCAGCTCCCGGGAAGGGAGGCGCACAGATACGCAGTATTTT.

This sequence joins TRBV7-9 and TRBJ1-2; TRBD1 is a possible D gene (6 bases). The length of the CDR3 is 14 residues. Germline loops: CDR1 SEHNR, CDR2 FQNEAQ (reference sequence). Trimming cost V 4 bases and J 4 bases, with 13 bases left between them. The CDR3 DNA reads as TGTGCCAGCAGCTCGCCCAGGGGTCGCTATGGCTACACCTTC. Its protein product is CASSSPRGRYGYTF.

The genes are TRBV19 and TRBJ1-2; 7 bases are shared with TRBD1. Germline CDR1 reads LNHDA; CDR2 reads SQIVND (reference sequence). The CDR3 spans 16 residues. V trimming: 6 bases; J trimming: 0 bases; junction bases outside the gene matches: 10. The CDR3 DNA follows: TGTGCCAGTAGACAGCACCGGGACAGAGCTAACTATGGCTACACCTTC. Residues: CASRQHRDRANYGYTF.

This chain uses TRBV28 with TRBJ1-5, with 9 bases aligning to TRBD1. CDR1 MDHEN and CDR2 SYDVKM come from the germline V gene. Germline trimming cut 7 bases from V and 0 bases from J; bases unmatched to any gene: 16. There are 19 residues in the CDR3. The CDR3 sequence is CASMPLWDRVSYSNQPQHF. In DNA form, the CDR3 reads TGTGCCAGCATGCCCCTATGGGACAGGGTAAGTTATAGCAATCAGCCCCAGCATTTT.

The gene calls are TRBV5-1 and TRBJ2-7; 11 nucleotides match TRBD2. The CDR3 contains 16 residues. Germline V gives CDR1 SGHRS, CDR2 YFSETQ. The ends lost 1 base at V and 3 bases at J; junction bases unmatched: 6. The CDR3 here is CASSLLLAGGHYEQYF. DNA of the CDR3: TGCGCCAGCAGCTTGTTATTAGCGGGAGGGCACTACGAGCAGTACTTC. The full variable domain, completed using reference TRBV5-1 and TRBJ2-7, is KAGVTQTPRYLIKTRGQQVTLSCSPISGHRSVSWYQQTPGQGLQFLFEYFSETQRNKGNFPGRFSGRQFSNSRSEMNVSTLELGDSALYLCASSLLLAGGHYEQYFGPGTRLTVT.

This chain connects TRBV7-9 to TRBJ1-2; a weak D match, TRBD1 (5 bases). V lost 5 bases and J 3 bases, leaving 19 bases between the germline ends. Germline V gene data show CDR1 as SEHNR and CDR2 as FQNEAQ (reference sequence). This CDR3 comprises 16 residues. This chain's CDR3 is CASSRGEGLEDYGYTF. Written as DNA, the CDR3 is TGTGCCAGCAGCAGGGGAGAGGGCTTGGAGGACTATGGCTACACCTTC.

The chain links TRBV19 to TRBJ2-5; D ambiguous. The ends were cut back, 3 bases at V and 2 bases at J, with 7 bases in the middle. The CDR3 length is 13 residues. CDR1 and CDR2 from the germline V gene are LNHDA and SQIVND (reference sequence). In nucleotides, the CDR3 is TGTGCCAGTAGTATTGGCAGTCAAGAGACCCAGTACTTC. Residues: CASSIGSQETQYF.

The V call is TRBV5-1, the J call TRBJ2-7; 7 positions agree with TRBD2. The trim removed 0 bases at V and 1 base at J, leaving 4 bases unmatched. Germline CDR1 and CDR2: SGHRS and YFSETQ. The CDR3 totals 15 residues. The CDR3 reads CASSLVRAGSYEQYF. The CDR3 DNA follows: TGCGCCAGCAGCTTGGTTCGAGCGGGGTCCTACGAGCAGTACTTC.

DNA for the CDR3: TGTGCCAGTATGGGCATGGTGGGCCCAATCGCGAACACCGGGGAGCTGTTTTTT. Translating it yields CASMGMVGPIANTGELFF. This chain joins TRBV19 and TRBJ2-2, with no clear D. Germline CDR1 is LNHDA and CDR2 is SQIVND (reference sequence). V was cut by 7 bases and J by 0 bases, with 21 bases left in between. This CDR3 has 18 residues.